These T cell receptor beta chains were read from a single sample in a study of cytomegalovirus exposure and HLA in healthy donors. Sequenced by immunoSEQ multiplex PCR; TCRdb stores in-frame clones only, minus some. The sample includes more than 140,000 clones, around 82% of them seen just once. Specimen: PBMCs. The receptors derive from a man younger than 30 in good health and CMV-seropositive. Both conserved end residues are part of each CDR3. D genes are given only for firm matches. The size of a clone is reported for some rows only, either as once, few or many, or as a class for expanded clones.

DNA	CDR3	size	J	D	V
TGTGCCAGCATTCGCGGCACTGAAGCTTTCTTT	CASIRGTEAFF	once	TRBJ1-1	NA	TRBV28
TGTGCTAGCAGCTTAGCGCAGGGCCCCTACGAGCAGTACTTC	CASSLAQGPYEQYF	NA	TRBJ2-7	NA	TRBV7-7
TGTGCCAGCAACATGGCCAGGAACACTGAAGCTTTCTTT	CASNMARNTEAFF	few	TRBJ1-1	NA	TRBV6-6
TGCGCCAGCAGCCGGCAGGGGTTGAACACTGAAGCTTTCTTT	CASSRQGLNTEAFF	NA	TRBJ1-1	NA	TRBV10-2
TGTGCCAGCAGCCACGGTGCGGGAGTCAAAGAGCAGTACTTC	CASSHGAGVKEQYF	NA	TRBJ2-7	TRBD2	TRBV14
TGTGCCAGCAGTCGGACAGTATTGAACACTGAAGCTTTCTTT	CASSRTVLNTEAFF	NA	TRBJ1-1	NA	TRBV28
TGTGCCAGCAGCGATGGGGCGGGGACAACTAATGAAAAACTGTTTTTT	CASSDGAGTTNEKLFF	NA	TRBJ1-4	NA	TRBV9
TGCGCCAGCAGTGGAGGAGGGGCCGGAGATAACTATGGCTACACCTTC	CASSGGGAGDNYGYTF	NA	TRBJ1-2	NA	TRBV10-1
TGTGCCAGTAGTAGCGGGATCGGGACAGATACGCAGTATTTT	CASSSGIGTDTQYF	NA	TRBJ2-3	NA	TRBV19
TGTGCCAGCAGTGCCTCCGGGACAGGCTATGGCTACACCTTC	CASSASGTGYGYTF	NA	TRBJ1-2	TRBD1	TRBV6-1
TGTGCCAGCAGCCAAGAGATCGGGGATATGAACACTGAAGCTTTCTTT	CASSQEIGDMNTEAFF	NA	TRBJ1-1	NA	TRBV4-2
TGTGCCAGCAGTCCAGATTATCGAAATCCTTCTGAAGCTTTCTTT	CASSPDYRNPSEAFF	NA	TRBJ1-1	NA	TRBV6-4
TGCGCCAGCAGCCAAGGCCAGGGGGTAGAAAAACTGTTTTTT	CASSQGQGVEKLFF	NA	TRBJ1-4	TRBD1	TRBV4-1
TGTGCCAGCAGAACGGGAACCGGGACAGGAATCTACGAGCAGTACTTC	CASRTGTGTGIYEQYF	once	TRBJ2-7	TRBD1	TRBV28
TGTGCCACCTTGGGACTAGCGGATTCCTACGAGCAGTACTTC	CATLGLADSYEQYF	once	TRBJ2-7	TRBD2	TRBV6-5
TGTGCCAGTAGTATAGATGACAGTTACAATGAGCAGTTCTTC	CASSIDDSYNEQFF	NA	TRBJ2-1	NA	TRBV19